This TCR beta chain was identified during a study of regulatory T cells in long-lasting Graves disease. Study at large: By definition, persistent Graves' disease involved antithyroid drugs for over 5 years alongside positive TSH receptor antibodies. The study's findings and limits: A greater number of public clonotypes (under 3,000) was shared by persistent patients than by new patients (about 890). Gene preferences differed: TRBV28, TRBJ1-2, TRBJ2-5 in persistent cases.

This clonotype was seen ten or more times. Antigen unknown. Germline V CDR1 and CDR2: MDHEN, SYDVKM. V lost 5 bases and J lost 3, with 19 bases in between. The length of the CDR3 is 16 residues. Through Arm-PCR of CDR3 regions and iRepertoire HTBI primers, TCR beta libraries were built. Via MiXCR, TCRdb re-called the multiplex PCR reads, giving one row per CDR3 protein. Of roughly 470,000 distinct CDR3 sequences listed, roughly 20% were seen once; the top ten hold over 7.5%. Time point specified: persistent/refractory GD, antithyroid drugs over 5 years with positive TRAb. Making the TCR library involved RNA that had been extracted from PBMCs.

The J gene is TRBJ2-5, the V gene TRBV28, with D perhaps matching TRBD2 (6 bases). This specimen was peripheral blood mononuclear cells (PBMCs), taken when the disease was refractory, from a patient treated with antithyroid drugs. This clonotype was obtained from a female donor with Graves disease. The chain's CDR3 is CASSLPLFGSEETQYF. The DNA for the CDR3 is TGTGCCAGCAGTCTTCCTTTATTCGGGAGCGAAGAGACCCAGTACTTC.